These T cell receptor beta chains were read from a single sample in a study of T cell repertoires in ileal Crohn's disease. Clones were read by immunoSEQ multiplex PCR, and TCRdb kept only the in-frame ones, dropping some. The sample carries about 2,000 clones, around 86% recorded once. Sequencing used ileal tissue. Source of these receptors: an adult with Crohn's disease. CDR3s include the opening cysteine and the closing phenylalanine or tryptophan. Each record gives: V gene, D gene, CDR3 protein. The D gene is left open where the match is weak.

TRBV7-2	TRBD2	CASRGTSGGETQYF
TRBV7-6	NA	CASSAVLNRTYEQYF
TRBV5-1	TRBD2	CASSSGTSMQFF
TRBV13	NA	CASNSGSSYNEQFF
TRBV28	TRBD1	CAIKPGTGDSYEQYF
TRBV19	TRBD1	CASSPRDRGDTYEQYF
TRBV5-1	NA	CASSLAIGANVLTF
TRBV2	TRBD2	CASVFRPGLAMETQYF
TRBV5-5	NA	CASSLKGSVAYEQYF
TRBV7-9	NA	CALSGTQETQYF
TRBV7-2	NA	CASSLNFNTQYF
TRBV7-2	NA	CASSLGRDGNQPQHF
TRBV10-2	TRBD1	CASSEPGQGAYEQYF
TRBV18	TRBD1	CASSREGGASYNEQFF
TRBV5-1	TRBD1	CASSLSPGGANTEAFF
TRBV28	NA	CASSTDRERVGAKNIQYF
TRBV28	NA	CASSLSTAQLQQYF
TRBV18	NA	CASSPPREGFGYTF
TRBV10-3	NA	CAITLERNTEAFF
TRBV18	TRBD1	CASSPGQGPYGYTF
TRBV27	TRBD1	CASSPRDRYSNQPQHF
TRBV5-4	NA	CASSPGPLEHQETQYF
TRBV13	NA	CASSLGAEGEKLFF
TRBV27	TRBD2	CASMGSGADTQYF
TRBV5-1	NA	CASSLAQVSSYNEQFF
TRBV7-8	NA	CASSLRGPSTDTQYF
TRBV9	NA	CASRRTGTNTEAFF
TRBV25-1	NA	CASSVTGPWGNNEQFF
TRBV29-1	NA	CSADPFTNEQFF
TRBV28	TRBD2	CASSPPGSGGPRVTQYF
TRBV6-6	TRBD1	CASSQGGHTEAFF
TRBV6-1	NA	CASSVGPSYEQYF
TRBV5-1	TRBD1	CASSPGLFPTGEEGMNTEAFF
TRBV18	TRBD2	CASSPSGGRTGELFF
TRBV28	NA	CASSLILSYEQYF
TRBV11-1	NA	CASSPQEETQYF
TRBV12-5	NA	CAKLNGPGFEKLFF
TRBV6-1	TRBD1	CASSGLRTGDGYTF
TRBV12-5	NA	CASGWDGAYEQYF
TRBV13	NA	CASCGGGSPLHF
TRBV1	NA	CTSSQVVCAKTYGYTF
TRBV7-2	NA	CASSLVGRVYGYTF
TRBV30	NA	CAWNRGLGNQPQHF
TRBV30	TRBD1	CAWGTGPPTGELFF
TRBV5-4	NA	CASSLNLQATYGYTF
TRBV6-6	NA	CASISKGDAFF
TRBV6-5	NA	CASSGGSRTYEQYF